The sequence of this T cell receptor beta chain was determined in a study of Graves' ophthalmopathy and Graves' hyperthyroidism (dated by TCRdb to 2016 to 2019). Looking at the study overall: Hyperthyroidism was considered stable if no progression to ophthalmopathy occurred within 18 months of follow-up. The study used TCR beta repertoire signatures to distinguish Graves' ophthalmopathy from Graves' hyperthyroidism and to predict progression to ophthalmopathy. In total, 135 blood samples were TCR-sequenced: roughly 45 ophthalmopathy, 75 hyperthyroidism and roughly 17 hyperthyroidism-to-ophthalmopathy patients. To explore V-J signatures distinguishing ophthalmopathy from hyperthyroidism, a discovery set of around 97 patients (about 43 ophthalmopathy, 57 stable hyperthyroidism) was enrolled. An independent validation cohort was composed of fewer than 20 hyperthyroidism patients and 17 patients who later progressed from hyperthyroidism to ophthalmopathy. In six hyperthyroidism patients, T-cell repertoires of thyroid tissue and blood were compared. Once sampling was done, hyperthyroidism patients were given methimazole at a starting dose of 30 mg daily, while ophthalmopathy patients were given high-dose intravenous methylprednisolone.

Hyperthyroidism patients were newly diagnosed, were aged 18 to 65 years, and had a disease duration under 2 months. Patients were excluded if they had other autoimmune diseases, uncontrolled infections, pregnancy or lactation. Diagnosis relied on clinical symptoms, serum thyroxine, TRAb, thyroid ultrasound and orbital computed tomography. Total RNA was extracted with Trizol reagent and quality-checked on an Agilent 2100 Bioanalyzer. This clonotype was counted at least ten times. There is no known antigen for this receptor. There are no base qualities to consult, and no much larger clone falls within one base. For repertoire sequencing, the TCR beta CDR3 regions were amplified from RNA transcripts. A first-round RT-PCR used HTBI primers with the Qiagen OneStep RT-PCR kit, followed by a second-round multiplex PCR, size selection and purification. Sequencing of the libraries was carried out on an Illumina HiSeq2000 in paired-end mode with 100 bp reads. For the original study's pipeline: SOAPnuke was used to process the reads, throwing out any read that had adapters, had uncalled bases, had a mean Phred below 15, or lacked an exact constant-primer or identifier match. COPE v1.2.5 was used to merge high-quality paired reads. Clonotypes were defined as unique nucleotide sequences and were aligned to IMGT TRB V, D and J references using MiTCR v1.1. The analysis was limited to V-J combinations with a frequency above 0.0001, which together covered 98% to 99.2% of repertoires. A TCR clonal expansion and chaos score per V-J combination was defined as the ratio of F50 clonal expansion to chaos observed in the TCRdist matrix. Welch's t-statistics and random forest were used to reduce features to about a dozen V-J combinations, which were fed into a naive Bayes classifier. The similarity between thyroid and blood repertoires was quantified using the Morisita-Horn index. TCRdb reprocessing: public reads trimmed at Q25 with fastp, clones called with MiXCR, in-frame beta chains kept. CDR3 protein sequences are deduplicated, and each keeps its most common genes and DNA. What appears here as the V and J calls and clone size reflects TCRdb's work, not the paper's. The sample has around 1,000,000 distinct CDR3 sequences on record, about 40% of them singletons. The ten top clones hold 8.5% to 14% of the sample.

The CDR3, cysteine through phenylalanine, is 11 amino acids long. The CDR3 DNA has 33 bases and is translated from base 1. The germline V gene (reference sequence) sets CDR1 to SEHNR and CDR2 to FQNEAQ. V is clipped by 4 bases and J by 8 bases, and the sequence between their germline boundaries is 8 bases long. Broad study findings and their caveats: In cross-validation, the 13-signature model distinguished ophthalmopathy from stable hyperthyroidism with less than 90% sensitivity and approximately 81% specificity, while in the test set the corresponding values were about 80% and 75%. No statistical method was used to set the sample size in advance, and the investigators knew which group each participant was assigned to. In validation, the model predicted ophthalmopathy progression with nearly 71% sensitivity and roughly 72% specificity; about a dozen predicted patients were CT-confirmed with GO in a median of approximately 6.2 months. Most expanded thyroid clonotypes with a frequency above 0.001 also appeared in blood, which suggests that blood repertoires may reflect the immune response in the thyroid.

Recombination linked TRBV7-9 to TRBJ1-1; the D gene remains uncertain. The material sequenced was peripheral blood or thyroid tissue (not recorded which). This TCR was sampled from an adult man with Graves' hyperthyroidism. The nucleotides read TGTGCCAGCAGCTCTAGTCTAGAAGCTTTCTTT. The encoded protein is CASSSSLEAFF.